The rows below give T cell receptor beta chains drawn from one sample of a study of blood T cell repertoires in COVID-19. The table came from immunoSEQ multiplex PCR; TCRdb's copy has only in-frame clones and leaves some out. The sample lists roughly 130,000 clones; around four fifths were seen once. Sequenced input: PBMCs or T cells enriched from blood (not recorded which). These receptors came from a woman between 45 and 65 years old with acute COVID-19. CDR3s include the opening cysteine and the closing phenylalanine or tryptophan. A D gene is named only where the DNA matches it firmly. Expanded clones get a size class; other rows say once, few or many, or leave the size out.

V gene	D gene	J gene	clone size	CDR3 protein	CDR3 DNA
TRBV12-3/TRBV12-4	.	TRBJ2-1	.	CASSSVSQQFF	TGTGCCAGCAGTTCCGTTAGCCAGCAGTTCTTC
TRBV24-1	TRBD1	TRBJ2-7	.	CATSDTTGTGRFEQYF	TGTGCCACCAGTGATACGACCGGGACAGGGAGGTTCGAGCAGTACTTC
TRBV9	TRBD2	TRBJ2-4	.	CASSPEVAGANIQYF	TGTGCCAGCAGCCCAGAGGTAGCGGGAGCGAACATTCAGTACTTC
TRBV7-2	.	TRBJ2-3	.	CASSLDGSADTQYF	TGTGCCAGCAGCTTAGACGGGAGTGCGGATACGCAGTATTTT
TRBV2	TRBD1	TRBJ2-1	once	CASTGTVYNEQFF	TGTGCCAGCACAGGGACAGTCTACAATGAGCAGTTCTTC
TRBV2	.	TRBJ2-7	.	CASSDPKLGGTNYEQYF	TGTGCCAGCAGTGATCCAAAACTTGGCGGGACGAACTACGAGCAGTACTTC
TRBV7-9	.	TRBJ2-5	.	CASGQGETQYF	TGTGCCAGCGGCCAGGGGGAGACCCAGTACTTC
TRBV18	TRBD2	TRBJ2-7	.	CASSPSGGDYTEQYF	TGTGCCAGCTCACCAAGCGGAGGGGACTATACAGAGCAGTACTTC
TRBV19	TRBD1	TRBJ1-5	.	CASSSGQGYSNQPQHF	TGTGCCAGTAGCTCTGGACAGGGCTATAGCAATCAGCCCCAGCATTTT
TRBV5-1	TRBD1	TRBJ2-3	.	CASSRQGTGDTQYF	TGCGCCAGCAGCCGACAGGGGACTGGGGATACGCAGTATTTT
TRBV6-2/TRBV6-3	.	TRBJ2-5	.	CASSPGIGDQETQYF	TGTGCCAGCAGTCCGGGTATCGGGGACCAAGAGACCCAGTACTTC
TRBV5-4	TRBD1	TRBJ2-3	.	CASTRDRGYTDTQYF	TGTGCCAGCACCAGGGACAGGGGATACACAGATACGCAGTATTTT
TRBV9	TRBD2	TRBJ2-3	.	CASSALGGSTDTQYF	TGTGCCAGCAGCGCCTTGGGGGGGAGCACAGATACGCAGTATTTT
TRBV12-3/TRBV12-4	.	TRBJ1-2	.	CASSRGLNYGYTF	TGTGCCAGCAGCCGGGGACTGAACTATGGCTACACCTTC
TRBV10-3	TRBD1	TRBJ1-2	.	CAISVQGADGYTF	TGTGCCATCAGCGTTCAGGGGGCCGATGGCTACACCTTC
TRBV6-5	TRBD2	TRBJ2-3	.	CASPRGLGPADTQYF	TGTGCCAGCCCTAGGGGACTAGGCCCAGCAGATACGCAGTATTTT
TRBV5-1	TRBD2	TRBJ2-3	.	CASRGGPSGTDTQYF	TGCGCCAGCAGGGGAGGGCCTAGCGGCACAGATACGCAGTATTTT
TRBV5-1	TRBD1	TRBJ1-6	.	CASSFTGTGNSPLHF	TGCGCCAGCTCCTTCACCGGGACAGGGAATTCACCCCTCCACTTT
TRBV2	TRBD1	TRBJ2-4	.	CASSGPTGNIQYF	TGTGCCAGCAGTGGACCGACAGGGAACATTCAGTACTTC
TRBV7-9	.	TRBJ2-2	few	CASRDSVNTGELFF	TGTGCCAGCAGAGACAGCGTTAACACCGGGGAGCTGTTTTTT
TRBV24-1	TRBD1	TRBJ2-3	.	CATSDSSDRADTQYF	TGTGCCACCAGTGATTCCTCTGACAGGGCAGATACGCAGTATTTT
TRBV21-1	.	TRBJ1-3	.	CASSHLTRSSGNTIYF	TGTGCCAGCAGCCACCTAACACGGAGCTCTGGAAACACCATATATTTT
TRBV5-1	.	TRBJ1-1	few	CASRRRDGFLGGEAFF	TGCGCCAGCAGAAGACGGGATGGGTTTTTGGGAGGTGAAGCTTTCTTT
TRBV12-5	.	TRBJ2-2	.	CASAPDLSGELFF	TGTGCTAGTGCCCCGGACTTGTCCGGGGAGCTGTTTTTT
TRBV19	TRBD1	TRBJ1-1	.	CASSIRTGETFF	TGTGCCAGTAGTATTCGGACAGGGGAAACTTTCTTT
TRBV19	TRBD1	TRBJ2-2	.	CASSIEQGATGELFF	TGTGCCAGTAGTATAGAACAGGGGGCTACCGGGGAGCTGTTTTTT
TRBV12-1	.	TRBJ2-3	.	CASSPGGDTQYF	TGTGCCAGCAGCCCCGGGGGGGATACGCAGTATTTT